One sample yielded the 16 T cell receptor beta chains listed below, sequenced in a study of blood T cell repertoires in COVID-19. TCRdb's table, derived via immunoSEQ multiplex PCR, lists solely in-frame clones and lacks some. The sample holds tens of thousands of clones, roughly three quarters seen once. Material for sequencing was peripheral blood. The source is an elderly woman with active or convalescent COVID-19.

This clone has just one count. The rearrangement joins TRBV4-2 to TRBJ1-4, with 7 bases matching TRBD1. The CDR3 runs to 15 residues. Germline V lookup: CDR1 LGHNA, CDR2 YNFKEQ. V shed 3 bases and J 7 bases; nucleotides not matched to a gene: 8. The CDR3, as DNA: TGTGCCAGCAGCCAGGCCACAGGGGTAGGTGAAAAACTGTTTTTT. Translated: CASSQATGVGEKLFF.

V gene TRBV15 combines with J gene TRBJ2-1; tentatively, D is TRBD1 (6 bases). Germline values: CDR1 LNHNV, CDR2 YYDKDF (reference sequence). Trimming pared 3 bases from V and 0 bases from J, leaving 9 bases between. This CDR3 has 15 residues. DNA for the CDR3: TGTGCCACCAGCAGCGGGACACTCTCCTACAATGAGCAGTTCTTC. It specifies CATSSGTLSYNEQFF.

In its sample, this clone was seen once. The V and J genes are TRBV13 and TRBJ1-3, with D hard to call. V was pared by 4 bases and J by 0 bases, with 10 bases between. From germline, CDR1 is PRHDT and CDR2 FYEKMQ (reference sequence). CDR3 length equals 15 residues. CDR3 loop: CASSYGSLSGNTIYF. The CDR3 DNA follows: TGTGCCAGCAGCTACGGGAGTCTCTCTGGAAACACCATATATTTT.

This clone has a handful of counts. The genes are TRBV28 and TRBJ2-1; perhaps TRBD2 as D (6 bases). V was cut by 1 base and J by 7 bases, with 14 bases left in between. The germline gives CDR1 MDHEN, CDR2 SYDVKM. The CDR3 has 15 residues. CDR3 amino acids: CASSLSLFGGNEQFF. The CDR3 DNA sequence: TGTGCCAGCAGTTTATCACTTTTCGGGGGTAATGAGCAGTTCTTC.

The DNA of the CDR3 is TGTGCCAGCAGCTTAACTAAGGGGGGCAATCAGCCCCAGCATTTT. Residues: CASSLTKGGNQPQHF. The chain links TRBV7-6 to TRBJ1-5; TRBD1 might be the D (6 bases). The V and J ends lost 2 bases and 2 bases respectively, with 10 bases between them. CDR3 length: 15 amino acids. The germline CDR1 and CDR2 sequences are SGHVS and FNYEAQ.

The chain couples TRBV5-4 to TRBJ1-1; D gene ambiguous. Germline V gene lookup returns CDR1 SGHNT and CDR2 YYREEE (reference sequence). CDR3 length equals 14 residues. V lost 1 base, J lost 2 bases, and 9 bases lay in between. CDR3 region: CASSLSGSNTEAFF. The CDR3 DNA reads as TGTGCCAGCAGCTTGAGTGGCTCCAACACTGAAGCTTTCTTT.

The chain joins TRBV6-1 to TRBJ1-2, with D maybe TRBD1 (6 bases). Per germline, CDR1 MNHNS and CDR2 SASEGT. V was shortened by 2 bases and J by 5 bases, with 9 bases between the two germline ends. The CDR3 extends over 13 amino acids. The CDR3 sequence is CASSEQGKYGYTF. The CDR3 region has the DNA TGTGCCAGCAGTGAACAGGGGAAGTATGGCTACACCTTC.

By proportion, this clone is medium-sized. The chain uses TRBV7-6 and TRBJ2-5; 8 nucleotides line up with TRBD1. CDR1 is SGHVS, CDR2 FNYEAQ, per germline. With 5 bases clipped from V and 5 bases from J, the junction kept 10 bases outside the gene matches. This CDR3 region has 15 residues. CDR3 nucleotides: TGTGCCAGCAGCGCCATAGGCAGGGGGCTTGAGACCCAGTACTTC. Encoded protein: CASSAIGRGLETQYF.

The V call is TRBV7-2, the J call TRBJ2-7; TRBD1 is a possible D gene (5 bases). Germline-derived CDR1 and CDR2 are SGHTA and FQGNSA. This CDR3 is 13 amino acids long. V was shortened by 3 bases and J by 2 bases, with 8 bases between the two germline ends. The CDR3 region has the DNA TGTGCCAGCAGCTTGGACATAGCCTACGAGCAGTACTTC. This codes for CASSLDIAYEQYF.

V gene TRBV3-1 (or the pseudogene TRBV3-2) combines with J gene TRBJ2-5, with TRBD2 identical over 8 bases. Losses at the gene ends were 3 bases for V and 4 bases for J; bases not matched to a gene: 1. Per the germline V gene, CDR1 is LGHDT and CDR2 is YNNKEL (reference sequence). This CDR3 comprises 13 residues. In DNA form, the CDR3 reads TGTGCCAGCAGCCACGGGACTAGAGAGACCCAGTACTTC. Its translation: CASSHGTRETQYF.

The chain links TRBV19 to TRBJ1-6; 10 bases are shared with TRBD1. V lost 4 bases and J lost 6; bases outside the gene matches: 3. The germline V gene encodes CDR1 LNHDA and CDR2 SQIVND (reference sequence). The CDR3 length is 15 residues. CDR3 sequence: CASSKGQGFNSPLHF. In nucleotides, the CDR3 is TGTGCCAGTAGTAAGGGACAGGGGTTTAATTCACCCCTCCACTTT.

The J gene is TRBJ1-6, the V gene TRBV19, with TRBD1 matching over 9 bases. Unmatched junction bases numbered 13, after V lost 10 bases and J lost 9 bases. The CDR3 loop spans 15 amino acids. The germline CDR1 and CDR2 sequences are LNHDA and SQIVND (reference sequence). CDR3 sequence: CATTRVGTGSSPLHF. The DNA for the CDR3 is TGTGCCACCACAAGGGTGGGGACAGGGTCTTCACCCCTCCACTTT.

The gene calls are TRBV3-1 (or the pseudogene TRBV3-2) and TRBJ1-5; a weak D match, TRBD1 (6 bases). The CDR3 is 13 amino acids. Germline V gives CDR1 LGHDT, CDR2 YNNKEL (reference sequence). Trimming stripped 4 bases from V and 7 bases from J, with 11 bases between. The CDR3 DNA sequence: TGTGCCAGCAGCCCAGGGGTGGAACAGCCCCAGCATTTT. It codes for CASSPGVEQPQHF.

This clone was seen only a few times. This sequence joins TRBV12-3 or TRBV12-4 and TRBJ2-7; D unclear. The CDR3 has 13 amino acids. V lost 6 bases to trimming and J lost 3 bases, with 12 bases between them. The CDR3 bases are TGTGCCAGCAGACCTTCAGGATACTACGAGCAGTACTTC. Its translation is CASRPSGYYEQYF.

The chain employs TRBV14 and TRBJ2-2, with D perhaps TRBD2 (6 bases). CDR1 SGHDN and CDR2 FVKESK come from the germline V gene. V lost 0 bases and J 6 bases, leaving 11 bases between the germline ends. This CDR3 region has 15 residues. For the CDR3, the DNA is TGTGCCAGCAGCCAAGATAGCGGTCCGGCCGGGGAGCTGTTTTTT. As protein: CASSQDSGPAGELFF.

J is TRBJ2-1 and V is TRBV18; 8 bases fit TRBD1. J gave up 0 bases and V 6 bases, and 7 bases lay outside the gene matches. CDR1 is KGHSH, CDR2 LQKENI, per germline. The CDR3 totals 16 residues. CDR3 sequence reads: CASSAPGQVSYNEQFF. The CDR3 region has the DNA TGTGCCAGCTCGGCCCCGGGACAGGTCTCCTACAATGAGCAGTTCTTC.